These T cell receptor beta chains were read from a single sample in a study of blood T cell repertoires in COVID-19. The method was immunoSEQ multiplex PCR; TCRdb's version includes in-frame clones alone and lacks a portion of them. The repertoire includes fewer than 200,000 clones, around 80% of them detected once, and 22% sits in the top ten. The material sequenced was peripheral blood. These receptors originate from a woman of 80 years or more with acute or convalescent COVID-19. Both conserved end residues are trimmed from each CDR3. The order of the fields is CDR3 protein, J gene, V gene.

ASREDRVGETQY	TRBJ2-5	TRBV3-1/TRBV3-2
ASSSRLAGGRQETQY	TRBJ2-5	TRBV5-5
ASSLDRGFGEQF	TRBJ2-1	TRBV7-2
ASKTSGLENEQF	TRBJ2-1	TRBV6-5
ASSQQGDEAF	TRBJ1-1	TRBV5-1
ASSQEIYGYT	TRBJ1-2	TRBV28
SVGPRGSGELF	TRBJ2-2	TRBV29-1
ATSDFQGGGETQY	TRBJ2-5	TRBV24-1
ASRLFGSTDTQY	TRBJ2-3	TRBV5-1
ASSPETGGVGEQY	TRBJ2-7	TRBV18
ASSLANFGTQY	TRBJ2-3	TRBV7-2
ASSVTSGTNTGELF	TRBJ2-2	TRBV9
ASSFLRDTQY	TRBJ2-3	TRBV12-3/TRBV12-4
ASSARQKSYGYT	TRBJ1-2	TRBV2
ASTFLTGGRTEAF	TRBJ1-1	TRBV19
ASSQDIARDYGYT	TRBJ1-2	TRBV4-1
ASSQAVPYEQY	TRBJ2-7	TRBV6-5
ASTRGMMNTEAF	TRBJ1-1	TRBV4-1
ASSPGTGNQETQY	TRBJ2-5	TRBV5-1
AISVLYPPGQGRAKNSPLH	TRBJ1-6	TRBV10-3
AFGQGIQAF	TRBJ1-1	TRBV30
ASSFYRGAGYNEQF	TRBJ2-1	TRBV5-8
ASSRGTTQETQY	TRBJ2-5	TRBV3-1/TRBV3-2
ASSYIPGQSTEAF	TRBJ1-1	TRBV6-5
ASSYPLTLTDTQY	TRBJ2-3	TRBV6-2/TRBV6-3
ASSYSKGRGLF	TRBJ1-4	TRBV6-5
AWSSIGQGNSPLH	TRBJ1-6	TRBV30
ASSVGGSTGANVLT	TRBJ2-6	TRBV9
ASSMSTGTGNQPQH	TRBJ1-5	TRBV19
ASSTQVNTEAF	TRBJ1-1	TRBV19
ASSQDRSGGLNTGELF	TRBJ2-2	TRBV4-3
ASRSTTYEQY	TRBJ2-7	TRBV28
AWSVGTGAGELF	TRBJ2-2	TRBV30
ASSPSGTWANQPQH	TRBJ1-5	TRBV18
ASSSRTGGLLGGYT	TRBJ1-2	TRBV5-1
AWTITGSPSREQY	TRBJ2-7	TRBV30
ASSNRQAYGYT	TRBJ1-2	TRBV5-4
ASSVGLQSYNEQF	TRBJ2-1	TRBV9
ASSANNNRAGELF	TRBJ2-2	TRBV5-4
ASSPSGPGGGEQY	TRBJ2-7	TRBV18
ASSPNRTPVGKLF	TRBJ1-4	TRBV27
ASSQDLWDNAYEQY	TRBJ2-7	TRBV14
ASSTIDRARGELF	TRBJ2-2	TRBV19
AGAGRCYRPQH	TRBJ1-5	TRBV12-3/TRBV12-4
ASSQERGQPQH	TRBJ1-5	TRBV4-3
ASSLAAGVTEAF	TRBJ1-1	TRBV6-6
ASSLLAGLYEQY	TRBJ2-7	TRBV7-2
ASREGGSSYEQY	TRBJ2-7	TRBV6-5
SSGLAGYEQY	TRBJ2-7	TRBV23-1
ASSEGTGGSPLH	TRBJ1-6	TRBV19
ASSQARGDSPLH	TRBJ1-6	TRBV3-1/TRBV3-2
ASSPPSISYNEQF	TRBJ2-1	TRBV18
ASSLGSTNGYT	TRBJ1-2	TRBV7-9
ASSPDSVSYNEQF	TRBJ2-1	TRBV6-4
ASSQDGTGKFSNEKLF	TRBJ1-4	TRBV4-3